A selection of T cell receptor beta chains follows, all from one sample in a study of OX40 agonist ivuxolimab in advanced cancers. Data came from immunoSEQ multiplex PCR; TCRdb stores just in-frame clones and leaves some out. The sample has 30,000 to 40,000 clones, about three quarters seen once. The sequenced sample was CD4+ or CD8+ T cells sorted from blood, obtained in a trial of the OX40 agonist ivuxolimab. These receptors all stem from an adult with an advanced solid tumor such as melanoma, head and neck, liver or kidney cancer. CDR3s include the opening cysteine and the closing phenylalanine or tryptophan. A D gene is named only where the DNA matches it firmly. Size is stated for part of the rows, as once, few or many counts, or as a class when the clone is expanded.

d_gene | abundance | j_gene | v_gene | len | CDR3aa | CDR3nt
- | - | TRBJ1-2 | TRBV5-5 | 13 | CASSLSGNYGYTF | TGTGCCAGCAGCTTGTCTGGGAACTATGGCTACACCTTC
- | few | TRBJ1-2 | TRBV28 | 13 | CASSLRQNYGYTF | TGTGCCAGCAGTTTAAGACAGAACTATGGCTACACCTTC
- | - | TRBJ2-1 | TRBV7-9 | 15 | CASSSGQTTYNEQFF | TGTGCCAGCAGCTCGGGGCAAACTACCTACAATGAGCAGTTCTTC
- | - | TRBJ2-3 | TRBV5-1 | 12 | CASSPHTDTQYF | TGCGCCAGCAGCCCTCATACAGATACGCAGTATTTT
- | - | TRBJ2-3 | TRBV7-3 | 15 | CASRLHGYLTDTQYF | TGTGCCAGCAGACTGCATGGTTACCTCACAGATACGCAGTATTTT
- | once | TRBJ1-3 | TRBV9 | 16 | CASSVTGLDAGNTIYF | TGTGCCAGCAGCGTTACAGGGCTCGACGCTGGAAACACCATATATTTT
TRBD1 | - | TRBJ2-7 | TRBV27 | 12 | CASSRTGSEQYF | TGTGCCAGCAGCCGGACAGGGTCCGAGCAGTACTTC
- | - | TRBJ2-7 | TRBV9 | 15 | CASSALDQSSYEQYF | TGTGCCAGCAGCGCCTTGGACCAGAGCTCCTACGAGCAGTACTTC
TRBD2 | once | TRBJ2-5 | TRBV7-2 | 17 | CASSLSLSRLAGETQYF | TGTGCCAGCAGCCTATCCCTGAGTAGACTAGCAGGCGAGACCCAGTACTTC
- | - | TRBJ2-3 | TRBV28 | 14 | CASYGGYFTDTQYF | TGTGCCAGCTACGGGGGCTATTTCACAGATACGCAGTATTTT
- | - | TRBJ2-7 | TRBV5-1 | 13 | CASSTDSFNEQYF | TGCGCCAGCAGCACCGACAGTTTTAACGAGCAGTACTTC
- | - | TRBJ2-3 | TRBV5-1 | 14 | CASRKQGGTDTQYF | TGCGCCAGCAGAAAACAGGGGGGGACAGATACGCAGTATTTT
TRBD2 | - | TRBJ2-1 | TRBV2 | 17 | CASSYLAGASSYNEQFF | TGTGCCAGCAGTTACCTAGCGGGGGCTAGCTCCTACAATGAGCAGTTCTTC
- | once | TRBJ2-7 | TRBV6-4 | 18 | CASRDQATGGPDFIEQYF | TGTGCCAGCAGAGATCAGGCTACTGGGGGGCCGGACTTCATCGAGCAGTACTTC
- | - | TRBJ1-1 | TRBV11-2 | 15 | CASSYEGGLNTEAFF | TGTGCCAGCAGTTATGAGGGGGGCCTGAACACTGAAGCTTTCTTT
- | once | TRBJ2-7 | TRBV5-4 | 14 | CASSRAKGAYEQYF | TGTGCCAGCAGCCGAGCAAAGGGGGCCTACGAGCAGTACTTC
TRBD1 | - | TRBJ2-5 | TRBV18 | 14 | CASSLRDRQETQYF | TGTGCCAGCTCGCTCCGGGACAGACAAGAGACCCAGTACTTC
- | - | TRBJ1-3 | TRBV18 | 17 | CASSPEDGLLSGNTIYF | TGTGCCAGCTCACCTGAGGACGGACTTCTCTCTGGAAACACCATATATTTT
TRBD1 | - | TRBJ1-1 | TRBV9 | 14 | CASSTGQLTPEAFF | TGTGCCAGCAGTACGGGACAGTTAACGCCTGAAGCTTTCTTT
- | - | TRBJ2-7 | TRBV6-1 | 14 | CASTPPGATYEQYF | TGTGCCAGCACTCCCCCTGGGGCTACCTACGAGCAGTACTTC
- | - | TRBJ2-7 | TRBV5-8 | 13 | CASSLAGLYEQYF | TGTGCCAGCAGCTTGGCTGGACTGTACGAGCAGTACTTC
- | few | TRBJ1-1 | TRBV7-9 | 13 | CASSLDRNTEAFF | TGTGCCAGCAGCTTAGACAGGAACACTGAAGCTTTCTTT
- | - | TRBJ1-5 | TRBV6-5 | 14 | CASSLKAGNQPQHF | TGTGCCAGCAGCCTGAAGGCGGGGAATCAGCCCCAGCATTTT
- | once | TRBJ1-1 | TRBV2 | 14 | CASNTETAIGEAFF | TGTGCCAGCAATACTGAGACCGCGATTGGTGAAGCTTTCTTT
- | few | TRBJ2-4 | TRBV28 | 16 | CASKPRGYDSKNIQYF | TGTGCCAGCAAACCTAGGGGGTATGATTCCAAAAACATTCAGTACTTC
TRBD2 | - | TRBJ2-1 | TRBV6-1 | 11 | CASSQREEQFF | TGTGCCAGCAGCCAGCGGGAGGAGCAGTTCTTC
- | once | TRBJ1-2 | TRBV2 | 12 | CASSFGGNGYTF | TGTGCCAGCAGTTTCGGGGGCAATGGCTACACCTTC
- | - | TRBJ2-1 | TRBV4-2 | 15 | CASSRSGERSNEQFF | TGTGCCAGCAGCCGTTCGGGGGAGAGGAGCAATGAGCAGTTCTTC
- | - | TRBJ1-1 | TRBV6-1 | 13 | CASSEPTVRRAFF | TGTGCCAGCAGTGAGCCCACCGTACGAAGAGCTTTCTTT
TRBD1 | - | TRBJ1-3 | TRBV9 | 16 | CASSFGTVSSGNTIYF | TGTGCCAGCAGCTTCGGGACAGTGAGCTCTGGAAACACCATATATTTT
TRBD2 | - | TRBJ2-5 | TRBV5-1 | 15 | CASSPTGGGQETQYF | TGCGCCAGCTCGCCGACGGGGGGAGGGCAAGAGACCCAGTACTTC
- | - | TRBJ2-3 | TRBV5-1 | 14 | CASSTGGPADTQYF | TGCGCCAGCAGCACGGGGGGCCCCGCAGATACGCAGTATTTT
- | - | TRBJ2-4 | TRBV27 | 17 | CASSSTTSGTWGNIQYF | TGTGCCAGCAGTTCAACAACCTCCGGGACCTGGGGGAACATTCAGTACTTC
TRBD1 | few | TRBJ2-2 | TRBV5-4 | 15 | CASSRQGAETGELFF | TGTGCCAGCAGCCGACAGGGGGCGGAGACCGGGGAGCTGTTTTTT
- | few | TRBJ2-1 | TRBV18 | 17 | CASSLLAPASSYNEQFF | TGTGCCAGCTCACTATTGGCGCCGGCGAGCTCCTACAATGAGCAGTTCTTC
- | few | TRBJ2-5 | TRBV11-3 | 13 | CASSLDGGETQYF | TGTGCCAGCAGCTTAGACGGGGGAGAGACCCAGTACTTC
TRBD1 | - | TRBJ2-5 | TRBV7-9 | 15 | CASSFGGTGGETQYF | TGTGCCAGCAGCTTCGGGGGGACAGGGGGCGAGACCCAGTACTTC
- | - | TRBJ1-5 | TRBV11-2 | 12 | CASSHGGKPQHF | TGTGCCAGCAGCCACGGGGGGAAGCCCCAGCATTTT
- | - | TRBJ2-1 | TRBV2 | 14 | CATTPGEVYNEQFF | TGTGCCACCACGCCGGGAGAAGTCTACAATGAGCAGTTCTTC
- | - | TRBJ2-3 | TRBV5-1 | 16 | CASSLGDGRPTDTQYF | TGCGCCAGCAGCTTGGGAGATGGGAGGCCCACAGATACGCAGTATTTT
- | - | TRBJ2-3 | TRBV12-5 | 14 | CASGPGRLGDTQYF | TGTGCTAGTGGTCCGGGACGGCTCGGGGATACGCAGTATTTT
TRBD2 | few | TRBJ2-3 | TRBV4-1 | 18 | CASSQETSGYPSTDTQYF | TGCGCCAGCAGCCAAGAGACTAGCGGGTATCCTAGCACAGATACGCAGTATTTT
TRBD1 | - | TRBJ2-7 | TRBV5-1 | 14 | CASRLDRGRDKQYF | TGCGCCAGCAGACTCGACAGGGGGCGGGATAAGCAGTACTTC
TRBD2 | - | TRBJ2-6 | TRBV11-2 | 16 | CASSPRGGLGANVLTF | TGTGCCAGCAGCCCCCGGGGGGGCCTGGGGGCCAACGTCCTGACTTTC
- | - | TRBJ1-3 | TRBV10-3 | 13 | CAISPGAGNTIYF | TGTGCCATCAGCCCAGGGGCTGGAAACACCATATATTTT
- | - | TRBJ2-2 | TRBV7-9 | 14 | CASSFGSNRGELFF | TGTGCCAGCAGCTTTGGCTCGAACAGGGGGGAGCTGTTTTTT
- | - | TRBJ1-1 | TRBV5-1 | 16 | CASGNGGAVGNTEAFF | TGCGCCAGCGGGAACGGGGGCGCGGTTGGGAACACTGAAGCTTTCTTT
- | - | TRBJ1-2 | TRBV27 | 13 | CAAGVVSRRGYTF | TGTGCCGCTGGGGTAGTCTCCAGGAGAGGCTACACCTTC
TRBD1 | - | TRBJ2-7 | TRBV6-1 | 15 | CASSSRTGGSYEQYF | TGTGCCAGCAGTTCTAGGACAGGGGGATCCTACGAGCAGTACTTC
- | few | TRBJ1-5 | TRBV28 | 16 | CASSGPAGLRNQPQHF | TGTGCCAGCAGTGGGCCGGCGGGGTTGCGCAATCAGCCCCAGCATTTT
- | - | TRBJ2-7 | TRBV6-6 | 14 | CASSSSPGEYEQYF | TGTGCCAGCAGTTCCTCGCCAGGAGAGTACGAGCAGTACTTC
TRBD2 | - | TRBJ2-5 | TRBV6-6 | 16 | CASSRTSGRGPETQYF | TGTGCCAGCAGTCGAACTAGCGGGAGGGGTCCGGAGACCCAGTACTTC
TRBD1 | - | TRBJ2-7 | TRBV15 | 13 | CATSKQGANEQYF | TGTGCCACCAGCAAGCAGGGGGCGAACGAGCAGTACTTC
TRBD1 | - | TRBJ1-4 | TRBV6-6 | 15 | CASSYPGQNREKLFF | TGTGCCAGCAGTTACCCGGGACAGAATCGGGAAAAACTGTTTTTT
TRBD1 | - | TRBJ1-2 | TRBV28 | 16 | CASSQTGSLGNYGYTF | TGTGCCAGCAGTCAGACAGGGTCCCTCGGGAACTATGGCTACACCTTC